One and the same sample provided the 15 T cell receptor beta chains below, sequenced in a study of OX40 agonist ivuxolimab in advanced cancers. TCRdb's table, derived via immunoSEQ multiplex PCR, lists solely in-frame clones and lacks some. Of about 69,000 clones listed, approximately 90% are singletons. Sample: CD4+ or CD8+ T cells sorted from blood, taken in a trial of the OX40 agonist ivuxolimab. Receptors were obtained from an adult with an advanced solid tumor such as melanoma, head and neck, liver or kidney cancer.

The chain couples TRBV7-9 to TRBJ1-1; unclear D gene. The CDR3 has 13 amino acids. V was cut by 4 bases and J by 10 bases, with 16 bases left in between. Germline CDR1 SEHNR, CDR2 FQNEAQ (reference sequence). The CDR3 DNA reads TGTGCCAGCAGCTCAGAAGAATATTACGTAGCTTTCTTT. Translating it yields CASSSEEYYVAFF. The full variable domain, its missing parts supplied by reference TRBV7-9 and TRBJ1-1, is DTGVSQNPRHKITKRGQNVTFRCDPISEHNRLYWYRQTLGQGPEFLTYFQNEAQLEKSRLLSDRFSAERPKGSFSTLEIQRTEQGDSAMYLCASSSEEYYVAFFGQGTRLTVV.

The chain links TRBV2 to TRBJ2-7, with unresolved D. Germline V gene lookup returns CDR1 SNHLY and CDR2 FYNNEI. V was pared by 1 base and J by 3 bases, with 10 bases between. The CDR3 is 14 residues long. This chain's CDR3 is CASSEGIGRYEQYF. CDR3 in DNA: TGTGCCAGCAGTGAAGGGATCGGGCGCTACGAGCAGTACTTC.

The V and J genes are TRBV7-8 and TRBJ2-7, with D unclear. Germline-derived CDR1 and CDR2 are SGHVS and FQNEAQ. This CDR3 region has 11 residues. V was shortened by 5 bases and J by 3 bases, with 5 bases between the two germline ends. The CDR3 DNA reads TGTGCCAGCAGCCAGGACTACGAGCAGTACTTC. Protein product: CASSQDYEQYF.

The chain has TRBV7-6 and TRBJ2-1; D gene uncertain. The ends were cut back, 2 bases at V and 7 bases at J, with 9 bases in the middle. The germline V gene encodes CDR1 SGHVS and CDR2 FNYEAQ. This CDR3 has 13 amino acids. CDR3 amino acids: CASSLFLRNEQFF. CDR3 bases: TGTGCCAGCAGCTTATTTCTAAGGAATGAGCAGTTCTTC.

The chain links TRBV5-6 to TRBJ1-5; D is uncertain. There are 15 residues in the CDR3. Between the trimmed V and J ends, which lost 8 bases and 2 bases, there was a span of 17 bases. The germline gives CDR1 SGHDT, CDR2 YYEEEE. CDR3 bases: TGTGCCAGTTCAGTATTCGGAGGAGGCAATCAGCCCCAGCATTTT. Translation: CASSVFGGGNQPQHF.

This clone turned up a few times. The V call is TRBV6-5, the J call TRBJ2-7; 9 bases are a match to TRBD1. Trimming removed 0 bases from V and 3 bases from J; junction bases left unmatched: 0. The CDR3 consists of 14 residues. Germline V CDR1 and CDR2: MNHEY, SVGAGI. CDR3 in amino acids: CASSYSGQGYEQYF. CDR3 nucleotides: TGTGCCAGCAGTTACTCGGGACAGGGCTACGAGCAGTACTTC.

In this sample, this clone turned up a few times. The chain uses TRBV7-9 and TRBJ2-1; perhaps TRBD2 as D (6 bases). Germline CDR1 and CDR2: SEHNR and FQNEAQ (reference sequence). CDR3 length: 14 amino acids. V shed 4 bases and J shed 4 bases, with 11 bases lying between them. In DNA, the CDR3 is TGTGCCAGCAGCTCCGGGACTGGATACAATGAGCAGTTCTTC. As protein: CASSSGTGYNEQFF. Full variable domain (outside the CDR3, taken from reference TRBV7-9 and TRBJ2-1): DTGVSQNPRHKITKRGQNVTFRCDPISEHNRLYWYRQTLGQGPEFLTYFQNEAQLEKSRLLSDRFSAERPKGSFSTLEIQRTEQGDSAMYLCASSSGTGYNEQFFGPGTRLTVL.

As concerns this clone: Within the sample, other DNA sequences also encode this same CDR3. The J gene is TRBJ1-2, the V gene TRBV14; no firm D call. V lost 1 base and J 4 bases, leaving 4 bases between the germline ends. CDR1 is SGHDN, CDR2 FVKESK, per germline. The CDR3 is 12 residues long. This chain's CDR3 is CASSQGAYGYTF. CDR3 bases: TGTGCCAGCAGCCAAGGGGCCTATGGCTACACCTTC.

This chain's CDR3 is CASGPLRSYNEQFF. The CDR3 DNA reads as TGTGCCAGCGGGCCCCTACGATCCTACAATGAGCAGTTCTTC. This rearrangement joins TRBV2 to TRBJ2-1, with D unresolved. V lost 8 bases and J 1 base, leaving 12 bases between the germline ends. The CDR3 contains 14 residues. CDR1 and CDR2 (germline): SNHLY, FYNNEI.

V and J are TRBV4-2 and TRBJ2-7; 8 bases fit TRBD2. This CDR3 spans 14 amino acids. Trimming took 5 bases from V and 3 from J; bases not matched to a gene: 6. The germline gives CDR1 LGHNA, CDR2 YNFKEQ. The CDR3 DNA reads TGTGCCAGCAGCTCGGGGCGGGAGGACTACGAGCAGTACTTC. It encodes CASSSGREDYEQYF.

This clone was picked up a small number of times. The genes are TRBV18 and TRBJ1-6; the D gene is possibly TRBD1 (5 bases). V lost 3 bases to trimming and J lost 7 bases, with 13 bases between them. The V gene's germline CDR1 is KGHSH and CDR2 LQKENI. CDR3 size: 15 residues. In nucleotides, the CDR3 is TGTGCCAGCTCACCCGTCGGGGCTGGGAATTCACCCCTCCACTTT. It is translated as CASSPVGAGNSPLHF.

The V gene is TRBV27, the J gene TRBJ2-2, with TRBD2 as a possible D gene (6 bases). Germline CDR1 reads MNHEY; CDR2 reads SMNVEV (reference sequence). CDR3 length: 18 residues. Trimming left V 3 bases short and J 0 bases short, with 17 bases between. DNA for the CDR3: TGTGCCAGCAGTTTGGAATTTTCCGCGGGGTCGAACACCGGGGAGCTGTTTTTT. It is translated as CASSLEFSAGSNTGELFF.

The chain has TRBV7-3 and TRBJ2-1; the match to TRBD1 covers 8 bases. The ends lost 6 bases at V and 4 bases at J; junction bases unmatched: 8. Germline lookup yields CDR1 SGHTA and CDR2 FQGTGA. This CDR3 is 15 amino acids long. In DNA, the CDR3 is TGTGCCAGCAGTACTGGACAGGGTGGTTACAATGAGCAGTTCTTC. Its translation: CASSTGQGGYNEQFF. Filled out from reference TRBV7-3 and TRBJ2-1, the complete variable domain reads GAGVSQTPSNKVTEKGKYVELRCDPISGHTALYWYRQSLGQGPEFLIYFQGTGAADDSGLPNDRFFAVRPEGSVSTLKIQRTERGDSAVYLCASSTGQGGYNEQFFGPGTRLTVL.

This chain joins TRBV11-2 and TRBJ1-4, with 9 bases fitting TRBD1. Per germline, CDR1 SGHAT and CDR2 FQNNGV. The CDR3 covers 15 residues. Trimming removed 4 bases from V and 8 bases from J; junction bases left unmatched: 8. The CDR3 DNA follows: TGTGCCAGCAGCTCCCGGGACAGGGTCGGCGAAAAACTGTTTTTT. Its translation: CASSSRDRVGEKLFF.

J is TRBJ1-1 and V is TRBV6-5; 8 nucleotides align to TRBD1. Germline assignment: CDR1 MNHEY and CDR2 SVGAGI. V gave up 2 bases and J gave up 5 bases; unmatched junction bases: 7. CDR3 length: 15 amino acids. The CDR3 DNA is TGTGCCAGCAGTTACCAAGGACAGGGAGGGACTGAAGCTTTCTTT. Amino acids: CASSYQGQGGTEAFF.